Sequencing of this T cell receptor beta chain was carried out in a study of T cells after posttransplantation cyclophosphamide. Findings and caveats of the study: Tissue-infiltrating T cells from skin or gut overlapped little with blood T cells. Later post-transplant blood repertoires were often dominated by donor CD8+ memory clones.

The CDR3 length is 15 residues. CDR1 and CDR2 (germline): MNHNS, SASEGT. Between the trimmed V and J ends, which lost 5 bases and 7 bases, there was a span of 20 bases. This clone was seen at least ten times. The target antigen is unknown. Generated by immunoSEQ multiplex PCR, the TCRdb table keeps only in-frame clones and is missing some. Listed here are some 35,000 clones without any singletons, the top ten holding 5.5% to 7%. V and J are TRBV6-1 and TRBJ1-1, with a weak D call TRBD1 (6 bases). This clonotype originated in a man in his thirties or forties in good health and a related stem cell transplant donor. Input material: PBMCs. The CDR3 sequence is CASSPRSGKGGEAFF. DNA of the CDR3: TGTGCCAGCAGTCCACGGTCGGGGAAAGGGGGTGAAGCTTTCTTT.